This entry lists 9 T cell receptor beta chains sequenced from one sample in a study of identical twins. Using its own MiXCR run on the 5' RACE reads, TCRdb lists one record per CDR3 protein. This sample has some 900,000 distinct CDR3 sequences, with over 9% found just once. In addition, the sample was reused for a study of yellow fever vaccine responses in identical twins.

The sequenced sample consisted of PBMCs. The receptors here all came from a woman between 18 and 29 years old in good health.

The chain carries TRBV12-3 or TRBV12-4 and TRBJ2-7, with 7 bases that match TRBD2. The CDR3 has 15 residues. The ends lost 6 bases at V and 3 bases at J; junction bases unmatched: 11. In nucleotides, the CDR3 is TGTGCCAGCAGCGCCGGTGGGGGGGGACTCTACGAGCAGTACTTC. It is translated as CASSAGGGGLYEQYF.

The table lists this clonotype with many counts. The rearrangement uses TRBV12-3 or TRBV12-4 and TRBJ2-7, with 9 bases that match TRBD2. The V segment lost 6 bases and the J segment 6 bases; nucleotides outside the gene matches: 12. There are 15 residues in the CDR3. Here the CDR3 reads CASSGAGGLAFEQYV. CDR3 DNA sequence: TGTGCCAGCAGCGGTGCCGGGGGACTAGCTTTCGAGCAGTACGTC.

This clonotype has at least ten counts. This chain links TRBV7-8 with TRBJ1-1, with D possibly being TRBD1 (5 bases). This CDR3 comprises 14 residues. The germline V gene encodes CDR1 SGHVS and CDR2 FQNEAQ. Trimming shortened V by 6 bases and J by 3 bases, and 14 bases separated the two germline ends. In nucleotides, the CDR3 is TGTGCCAGCAGTCTAACCCTCAGGGACACTGAAGCTTTCTTT. Translated, it gives CASSLTLRDTEAFF.

This clonotype was counted only a few times. The rearrangement uses TRBV2 and TRBJ2-2; D possibly corresponds to TRBD1 (6 bases). Germline values: CDR1 SNHLY, CDR2 FYNNEI. The CDR3 spans 16 residues. V lost 4 bases and J 1 base, leaving 13 bases between the germline ends. CDR3 in DNA: TGTGCCAGCAGTGGACGACAGGTCTTGAACACCGGGGAGCTGTTTTTT. Its translation: CASSGRQVLNTGELFF.

J is TRBJ2-6 and V is TRBV29-1; 12 nucleotides line up with TRBD1. The CDR3 totals 16 residues. V was pared by 5 bases and J by 3 bases, with 5 bases of the junction left unmatched. Germline V gene sequence: CDR1 SQVTM, CDR2 ANQGSEA. The chain's CDR3 is CSVSGTGGFGANVLTF. In DNA, the CDR3 is TGCAGCGTTTCCGGGACAGGGGGCTTTGGGGCCAACGTCCTGACTTTC.

In its sample, this clonotype was seen a few times. J is TRBJ2-2 and V is TRBV20-1; no definite D call. V was cut by 5 bases and J by 7 bases, with 14 bases left in between. There are 13 residues in the CDR3. Germline CDR1 DFQATT, CDR2 SNEGSKA (reference sequence). The CDR3 coding sequence is TGCAGTGCTTCGTCGAACTCTTACGGGGAGCTGTTTTTT. This translates into CSASSNSYGELFF.

In its sample, this clonotype was seen a few times. The V and J genes are TRBV2 and TRBJ1-1; 7 bases fit TRBD1. This CDR3 region has 15 residues. Germline V gene lookup returns CDR1 SNHLY and CDR2 FYNNEI. V shed 3 bases and J 5 bases; nucleotides not matched to a gene: 9. This CDR3 reads CASSEGRQGRTEAFF. DNA of the CDR3: TGTGCCAGCAGTGAGGGGAGACAGGGAAGGACTGAAGCTTTCTTT.

The chain uses TRBV27 and TRBJ2-5; tentative D call: TRBD1 (6 bases). Per germline, CDR1 MNHEY and CDR2 SMNVEV (reference sequence). CDR3 size: 19 residues. V gave up 1 base and J gave up 4 bases, with 25 bases separating them. The CDR3 coding sequence is TGTGCCAGCAGTTTATATCCCAACGAAAGGGGGAATGGCTTAGAGACCCAGTACTTC. Its protein product is CASSLYPNERGNGLETQYF.

The chain carries TRBV6-1 and TRBJ2-1, with 10 nucleotides matching TRBD2. Germline V gives CDR1 MNHNS, CDR2 SASEGT. This CDR3 is built from 15 residues. J gave up 2 bases and V 6 bases, and 4 bases lay outside the gene matches. CDR3 amino acids: CASRLAGNPYNEQFF. The CDR3 DNA sequence: TGTGCCAGCAGACTAGCGGGAAACCCCTACAATGAGCAGTTCTTC.